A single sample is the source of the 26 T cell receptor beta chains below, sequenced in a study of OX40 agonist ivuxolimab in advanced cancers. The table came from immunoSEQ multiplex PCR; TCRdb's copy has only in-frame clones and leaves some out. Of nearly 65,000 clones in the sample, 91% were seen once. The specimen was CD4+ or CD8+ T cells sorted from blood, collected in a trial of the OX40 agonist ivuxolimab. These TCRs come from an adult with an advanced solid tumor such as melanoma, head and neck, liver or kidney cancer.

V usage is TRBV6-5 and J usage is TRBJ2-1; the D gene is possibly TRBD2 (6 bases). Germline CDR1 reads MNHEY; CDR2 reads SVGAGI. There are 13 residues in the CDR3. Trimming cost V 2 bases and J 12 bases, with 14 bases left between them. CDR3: CASSYTLGGLQFF. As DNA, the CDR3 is TGTGCCAGCAGTTACACCCTGGGGGGTTTGCAGTTCTTC.

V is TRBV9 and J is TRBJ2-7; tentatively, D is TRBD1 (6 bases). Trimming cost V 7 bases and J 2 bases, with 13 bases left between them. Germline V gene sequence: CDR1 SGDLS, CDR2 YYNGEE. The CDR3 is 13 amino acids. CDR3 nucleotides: TGTGCCAGCGGATCGGACAGTCCCTACGAGCAGTACTTC. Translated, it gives CASGSDSPYEQYF.

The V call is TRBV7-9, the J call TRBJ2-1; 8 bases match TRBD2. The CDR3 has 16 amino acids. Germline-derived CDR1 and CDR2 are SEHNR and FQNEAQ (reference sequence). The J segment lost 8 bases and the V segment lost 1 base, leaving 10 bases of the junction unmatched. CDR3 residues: CASSLVRAGDLDEQFF. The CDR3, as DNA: TGTGCCAGCAGCTTAGTCCGAGCGGGAGACCTAGATGAGCAGTTCTTC.

For the CDR3, the DNA is TGTGCCAGCACCTCCGACGCCGGGACTAGGCCGCAAGAGACCCAGTACTTC. Its protein product is CASTSDAGTRPQETQYF. The chain is built from TRBV7-6 and TRBJ2-5, with TRBD2 matching over 8 bases. The germline CDR1 and CDR2 sequences are SGHVS and FNYEAQ. The CDR3 consists of 17 residues. Losses at the gene ends were 7 bases for V and 2 bases for J; bases not matched to a gene: 15.

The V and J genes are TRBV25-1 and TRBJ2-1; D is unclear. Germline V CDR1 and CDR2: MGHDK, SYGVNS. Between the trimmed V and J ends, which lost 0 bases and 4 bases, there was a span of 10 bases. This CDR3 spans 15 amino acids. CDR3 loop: CASSEYYGEYNEQFF. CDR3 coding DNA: TGTGCCAGCAGTGAATATTATGGCGAGTACAATGAGCAGTTCTTC.

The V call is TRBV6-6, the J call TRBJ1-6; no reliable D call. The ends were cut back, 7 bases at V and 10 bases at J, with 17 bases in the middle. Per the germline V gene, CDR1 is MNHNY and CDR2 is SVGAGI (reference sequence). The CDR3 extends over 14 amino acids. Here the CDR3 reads CASTPGLYYSPLHF. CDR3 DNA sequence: TGTGCCAGCACCCCTGGATTGTACTACTCACCCCTCCACTTT.

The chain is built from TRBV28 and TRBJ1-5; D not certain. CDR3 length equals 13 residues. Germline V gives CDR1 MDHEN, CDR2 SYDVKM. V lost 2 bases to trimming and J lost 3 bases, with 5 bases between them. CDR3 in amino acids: CASSLTTNQPQHF. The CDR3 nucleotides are TGTGCCAGCAGTTTAACCACCAATCAGCCCCAGCATTTT.

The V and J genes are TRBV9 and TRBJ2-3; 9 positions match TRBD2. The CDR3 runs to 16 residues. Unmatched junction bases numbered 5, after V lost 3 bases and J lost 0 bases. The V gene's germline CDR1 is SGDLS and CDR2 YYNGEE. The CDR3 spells CASSAEAGGSTDTQYF. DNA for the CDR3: TGTGCCAGCAGCGCCGAAGCGGGAGGAAGCACAGATACGCAGTATTTT.

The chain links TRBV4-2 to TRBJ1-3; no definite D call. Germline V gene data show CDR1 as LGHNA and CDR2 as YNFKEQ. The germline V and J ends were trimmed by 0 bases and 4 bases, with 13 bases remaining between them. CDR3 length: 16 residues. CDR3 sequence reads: CASSQDYPHGGNTIYF. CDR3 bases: TGTGCCAGCAGCCAAGACTACCCCCATGGAGGAAACACCATATATTTT.

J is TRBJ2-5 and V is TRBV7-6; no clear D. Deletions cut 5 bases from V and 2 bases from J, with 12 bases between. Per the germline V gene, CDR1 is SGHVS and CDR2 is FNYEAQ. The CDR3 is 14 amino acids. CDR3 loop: CASSRYASQETQYF. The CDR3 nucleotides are TGTGCCAGCAGCCGCTATGCCTCTCAAGAGACCCAGTACTTC.

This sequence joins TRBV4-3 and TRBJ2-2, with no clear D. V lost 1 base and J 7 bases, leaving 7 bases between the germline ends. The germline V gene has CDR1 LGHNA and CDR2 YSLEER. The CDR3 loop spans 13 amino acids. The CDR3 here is CASSQVVNGELFF. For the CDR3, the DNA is TGCGCCAGCAGCCAAGTTGTGAACGGGGAGCTGTTTTTT.

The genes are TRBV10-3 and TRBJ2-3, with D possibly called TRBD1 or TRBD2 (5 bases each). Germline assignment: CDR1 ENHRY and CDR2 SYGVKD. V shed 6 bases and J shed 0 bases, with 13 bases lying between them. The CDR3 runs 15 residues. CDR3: CAIREYGGSTDTQYF. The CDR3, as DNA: TGTGCCATCAGGGAATATGGGGGAAGCACAGATACGCAGTATTTT.

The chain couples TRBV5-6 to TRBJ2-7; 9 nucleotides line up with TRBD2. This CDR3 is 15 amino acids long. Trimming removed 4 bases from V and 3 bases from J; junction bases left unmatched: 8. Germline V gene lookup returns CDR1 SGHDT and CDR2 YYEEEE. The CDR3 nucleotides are TGTGCCAGCAGCGGTACTAGCGGGTCCTACTACGAGCAGTACGTC. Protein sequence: CASSGTSGSYYEQYV.

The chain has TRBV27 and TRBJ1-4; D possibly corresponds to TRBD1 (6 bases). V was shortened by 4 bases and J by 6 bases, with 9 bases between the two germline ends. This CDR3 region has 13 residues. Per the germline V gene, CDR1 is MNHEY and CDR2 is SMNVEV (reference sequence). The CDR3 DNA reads TGTGCCAGCAGTTCATCAGGGGATGAAAAACTGTTTTTT. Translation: CASSSSGDEKLFF. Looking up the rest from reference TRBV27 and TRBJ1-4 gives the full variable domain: EAQVTQNPRYLITVTGKKLTVTCSQNMNHEYMSWYRQDPGLGLRQIYYSMNVEVTDKGDVPEGYKVSRKEKRNFPLILESPSPNQTSLYFCASSSSGDEKLFFGSGTQLSVL.

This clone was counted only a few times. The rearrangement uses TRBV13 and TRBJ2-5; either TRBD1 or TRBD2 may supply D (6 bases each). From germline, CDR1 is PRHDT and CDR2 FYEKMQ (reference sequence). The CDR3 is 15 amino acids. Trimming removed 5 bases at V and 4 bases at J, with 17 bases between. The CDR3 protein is CASSPSGTGAETQYF. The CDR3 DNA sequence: TGTGCCAGCAGCCCGTCGGGGACGGGGGCAGAGACCCAGTACTTC.

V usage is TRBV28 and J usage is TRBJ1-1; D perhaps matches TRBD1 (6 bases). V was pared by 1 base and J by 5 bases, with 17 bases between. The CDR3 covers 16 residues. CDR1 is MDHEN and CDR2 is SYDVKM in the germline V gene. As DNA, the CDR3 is TGTGCCAGCAGTTTATATGGACGACAGGACCGAACTGAAGCTTTCTTT. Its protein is CASSLYGRQDRTEAFF.

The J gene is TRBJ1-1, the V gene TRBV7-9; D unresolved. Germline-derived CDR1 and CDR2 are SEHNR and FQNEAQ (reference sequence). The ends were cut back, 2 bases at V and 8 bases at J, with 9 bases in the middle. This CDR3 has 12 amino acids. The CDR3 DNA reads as TGTGCCAGCAGCTTAAGTAGGGTGGAAGCTTTCTTT. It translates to CASSLSRVEAFF. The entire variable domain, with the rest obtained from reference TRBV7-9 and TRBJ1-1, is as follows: DTGVSQNPRHKITKRGQNVTFRCDPISEHNRLYWYRQTLGQGPEFLTYFQNEAQLEKSRLLSDRFSAERPKGSFSTLEIQRTEQGDSAMYLCASSLSRVEAFFGQGTRLTVV.

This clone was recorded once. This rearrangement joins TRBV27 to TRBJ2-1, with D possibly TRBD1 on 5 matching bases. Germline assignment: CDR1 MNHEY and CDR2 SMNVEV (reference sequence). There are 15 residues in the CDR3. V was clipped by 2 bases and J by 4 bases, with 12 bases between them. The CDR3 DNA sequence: TGTGCCAGCAGTTTAACGACAGACCGATACAATGAGCAGTTCTTC. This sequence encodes CASSLTTDRYNEQFF.

The CDR3 loop reads CASSESGATGYNEQFF. CDR3 nucleotides: TGCGCCAGCAGTGAGTCGGGAGCCACCGGGTACAATGAGCAGTTCTTC. The V gene is TRBV10-2, the J gene TRBJ2-1; D is possibly TRBD2 (5 bases). V lost 0 bases, J lost 4 bases, and 13 bases lay in between. The CDR3 runs 16 residues. From germline, CDR1 is WSHSY and CDR2 SAAADI.

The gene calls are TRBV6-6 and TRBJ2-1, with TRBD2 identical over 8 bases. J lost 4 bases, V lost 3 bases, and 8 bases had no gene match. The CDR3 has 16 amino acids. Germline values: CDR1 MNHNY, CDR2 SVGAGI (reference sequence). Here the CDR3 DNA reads TGTGCCAGCAGTTATGCCCCGGGAGGGCCTTACAATGAGCAGTTCTTC. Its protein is CASSYAPGGPYNEQFF.

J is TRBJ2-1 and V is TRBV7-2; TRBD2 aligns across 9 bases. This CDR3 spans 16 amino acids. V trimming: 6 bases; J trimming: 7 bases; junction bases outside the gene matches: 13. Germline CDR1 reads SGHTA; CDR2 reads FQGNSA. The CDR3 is CASSPWGAGGPNEQFF. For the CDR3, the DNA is TGTGCCAGCAGTCCGTGGGGGGCGGGAGGGCCAAATGAGCAGTTCTTC.

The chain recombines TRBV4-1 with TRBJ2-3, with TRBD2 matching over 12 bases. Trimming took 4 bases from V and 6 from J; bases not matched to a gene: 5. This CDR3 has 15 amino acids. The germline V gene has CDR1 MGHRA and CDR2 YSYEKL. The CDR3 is CASSRSSGGADTQYF. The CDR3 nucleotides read TGCGCCAGCAGCCGATCTAGCGGGGGGGCGGATACGCAGTATTTT.

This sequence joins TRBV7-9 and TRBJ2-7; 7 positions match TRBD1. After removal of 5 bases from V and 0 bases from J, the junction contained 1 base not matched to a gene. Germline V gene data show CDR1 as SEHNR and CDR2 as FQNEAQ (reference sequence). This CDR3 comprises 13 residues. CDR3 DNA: TGTGCCAGCAGCGGACAGGTCTCCTACGAGCAGTACTTC. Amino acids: CASSGQVSYEQYF.

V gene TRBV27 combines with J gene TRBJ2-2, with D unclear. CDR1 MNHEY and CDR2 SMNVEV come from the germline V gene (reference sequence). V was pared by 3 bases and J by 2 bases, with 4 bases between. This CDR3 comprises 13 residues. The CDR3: CASSFPNTGELFF. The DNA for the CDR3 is TGTGCCAGCAGTTTCCCTAACACCGGGGAGCTGTTTTTT.

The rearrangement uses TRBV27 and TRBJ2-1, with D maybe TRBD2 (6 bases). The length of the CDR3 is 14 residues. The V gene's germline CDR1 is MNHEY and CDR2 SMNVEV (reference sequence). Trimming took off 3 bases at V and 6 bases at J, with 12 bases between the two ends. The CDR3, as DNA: TGTGCCAGCAGTTTCGCGCGGGGCCTCAATGAGCAGTTCTTC. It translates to CASSFARGLNEQFF.

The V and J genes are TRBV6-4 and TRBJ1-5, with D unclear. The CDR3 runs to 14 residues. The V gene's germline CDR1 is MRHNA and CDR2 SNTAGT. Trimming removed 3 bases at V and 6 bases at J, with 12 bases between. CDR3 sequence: CASSEYPEGQPQHF. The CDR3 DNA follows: TGTGCCAGCAGTGAATACCCGGAGGGTCAGCCCCAGCATTTT.